Below are 13 T cell receptor beta chains sequenced from a single sample in a study of T-cell reconstitution after alpha-beta-depleted transplantation in children. Using unique molecular identifiers, the investigators prepared the TCRbeta library. Each CDR3 protein gets one entry after TCRdb re-called the PCR reads with MiXCR. The top ten clones hold over 12% of a sample with some 550,000 distinct CDR3 sequences, 20% to 25% of them seen once. The specimen was PBMCs, mostly from graft donor cells, collected 360 days after TCRalphabeta/CD19-depleted stem cell transplant. The origin of the receptors is a boy in the first two years of life who had a stem cell transplant for acute myeloid leukemia, so the T cells may come from the graft donor.

The gene calls are TRBV13 and TRBJ2-7; 8 bases line up with TRBD1. The V gene's germline CDR1 is PRHDT and CDR2 FYEKMQ (reference sequence). The CDR3 has 14 amino acids. With V trimmed by 5 bases and J by 6 bases, 9 bases remained unmatched. The CDR3 nucleotides read TGTGCCAGCAGCCCGTCGGGACAGGCGAGCGAGCAGTACGTC. Translated: CASSPSGQASEQYV.

The chain carries TRBV29-1 and TRBJ1-4; D unclear. Trimming cost V 3 bases and J 12 bases, with 8 bases left between them. CDR3 length: 10 amino acids. Germline V lookup: CDR1 SQVTM, CDR2 ANQGSEA. The CDR3 loop is CSVEVGELFF. For the CDR3, the DNA is TGCAGCGTTGAGGTCGGTGAACTGTTTTTT.

This clonotype was picked up a small number of times. The CDR3 nucleotides read TGTGCCAGCTCACCATCGGGGACTCCTATGAACACTGAAGCTTTCTTT. It yields the protein CASSPSGTPMNTEAFF. J is TRBJ1-1 and V is TRBV18, with D tentatively TRBD1 (5 bases). V was cut by 2 bases and J by 0 bases, with 13 bases left in between. The CDR3 is 16 residues long. Germline V CDR1 and CDR2: KGHSH, LQKENI. The variable domain in full, with the rest retrieved from reference TRBV18 and TRBJ1-1, is NAGVMQNPRHLVRRRGQEARLRCSPMKGHSHVYWYRQLPEEGLKFMVYLQKENIIDESGMPKERFSAEFPKEGPSILRIQQVVRGDSAAYFCASSPSGTPMNTEAFFGQGTRLTVV.

This clonotype was found a few times. J is TRBJ1-5 and V is TRBV6-5, with D uncertain. This CDR3 contains 15 residues. Per the germline V gene, CDR1 is MNHEY and CDR2 is SVGAGI. The V end lost 0 bases, the J end lost 5 bases, and 11 bases lay between the germline ends. The CDR3 coding sequence is TGTGCCAGCAGTTACTCGAAGGGCCGGGATCAGCCCCAGCATTTT. Protein sequence: CASSYSKGRDQPQHF.

This clonotype was counted ten times or more. CDR3 residues: CASSILGGGGPDTQYF. For the CDR3, the DNA is TGTGCCAGCAGCATCCTAGGGGGCGGGGGCCCAGATACGCAGTATTTT. The rearrangement links TRBV11-2 to TRBJ2-3; tentatively, D is TRBD1 or TRBD2 (7 bases each). The CDR3 spans 16 residues. Germline assignment: CDR1 SGHAT and CDR2 FQNNGV. Trimming pared 5 bases from V and 4 bases from J, leaving 19 bases between.

The rearrangement links TRBV7-2 to TRBJ2-1; tentative D call: TRBD1 (6 bases). The CDR3 sequence is 14 residues long. Trimming took off 4 bases at V and 6 bases at J, with 13 bases between the two ends. Germline lookup yields CDR1 SGHTA and CDR2 FQGNSA. The DNA of the CDR3 is TGTGCCAGCAGCTCGTCACTGGGGGCCAATGAGCAGTTCTTC. Its translation: CASSSSLGANEQFF.

Ten or more counts support this clonotype. This chain connects TRBV10-3 to TRBJ2-7, with 9 positions matching TRBD1. J lost 1 base, V lost 8 bases, and 6 bases had no gene match. The CDR3 has 14 residues. Germline-derived CDR1 and CDR2 are ENHRY and SYGVKD. The CDR3 sequence is CAISGTGSSYEQYV. In DNA, the CDR3 is TGTGCCATCTCCGGGACAGGGTCTTCCTACGAGCAGTACGTC.

The genes are TRBV7-2 and TRBJ2-6; either TRBD1 or TRBD2 may fit D (5 bases each). CDR1 is SGHTA and CDR2 is FQGNSA in the germline V gene. Trimming cost V 5 bases and J 1 base, with 30 bases left between them. This CDR3 is 22 amino acids long. This CDR3 reads CASSAPRSVGDRKNSGANVLTF. CDR3 DNA: TGTGCCAGCAGCGCTCCTCGAAGCGTGGGGGATCGTAAAAATTCTGGGGCCAACGTCCTGACTTTC.

This clonotype has ten or more counts. The V gene is TRBV12-3 or TRBV12-4, the J gene TRBJ2-5; 7 bases are a match to TRBD2. This CDR3 has 15 residues. V dropped 2 bases and J dropped 5; count of bases not matched to a gene: 8. The CDR3 is CASSLRGGRGETQYF. DNA for the CDR3: TGTGCCAGCAGTTTACGAGGAGGGCGGGGGGAGACCCAGTACTTC.

There are a few counts of this clonotype. The chain carries TRBV13 and TRBJ2-1; the match to TRBD2 covers 12 bases. The CDR3 totals 15 residues. Germline V gives CDR1 PRHDT, CDR2 FYEKMQ (reference sequence). Trimming removed 5 bases from V and 8 bases from J; junction bases left unmatched: 7. DNA of the CDR3: TGTGCCAGCAGCCTAGCGGGGGGGCCCCGGGATGAGCAGTTCTTC. It encodes CASSLAGGPRDEQFF. The full variable domain, rest sourced from reference TRBV13 and TRBJ2-1, is AAGVIQSPRHLIKEKRETATLKCYPIPRHDTVYWYQQGPGQDPQFLISFYEKMQSDKGSIPDRFSAQQFSDYHSELNMSSLELGDSALYFCASSLAGGPRDEQFFGPGTRLTVL.

This clonotype was observed many times. The chain combines TRBV10-3 with TRBJ1-5; no reliable D call. There are 13 residues in the CDR3. The germline V gene has CDR1 ENHRY and CDR2 SYGVKD. The germline V and J ends were trimmed by 5 bases and 5 bases, with 10 bases remaining between them. The CDR3 region has the DNA TGTGCCATCAGTCGGGTTCCGGATCAGCCCCAGCATTTT. Protein product: CAISRVPDQPQHF.

This clonotype was observed many times. The DNA for the CDR3 is TGCAGCGTGGCCGGGACAGACCAATCCTACGAGCAGTACTTC. Amino acid sequence: CSVAGTDQSYEQYF. J is TRBJ2-7 and V is TRBV29-1, with 7 bases identical to TRBD1. The CDR3 is 14 amino acids. The V segment lost 6 bases and the J segment 1 base; nucleotides outside the gene matches: 9. CDR1 is SQVTM and CDR2 is ANQGSEA in the germline V gene.

This rearrangement joins TRBV10-3 to TRBJ2-3; possibly TRBD2 for D (7 bases). The V end was cut by 7 bases, the J end by 2 bases, with 13 bases between. The CDR3 length is 14 residues. Germline V gene sequence: CDR1 ENHRY, CDR2 SYGVKD. The CDR3 loop is CAITGGGYTDTQYF. The CDR3 coding sequence is TGTGCCATCACCGGCGGGGGCTACACAGATACGCAGTATTTT.